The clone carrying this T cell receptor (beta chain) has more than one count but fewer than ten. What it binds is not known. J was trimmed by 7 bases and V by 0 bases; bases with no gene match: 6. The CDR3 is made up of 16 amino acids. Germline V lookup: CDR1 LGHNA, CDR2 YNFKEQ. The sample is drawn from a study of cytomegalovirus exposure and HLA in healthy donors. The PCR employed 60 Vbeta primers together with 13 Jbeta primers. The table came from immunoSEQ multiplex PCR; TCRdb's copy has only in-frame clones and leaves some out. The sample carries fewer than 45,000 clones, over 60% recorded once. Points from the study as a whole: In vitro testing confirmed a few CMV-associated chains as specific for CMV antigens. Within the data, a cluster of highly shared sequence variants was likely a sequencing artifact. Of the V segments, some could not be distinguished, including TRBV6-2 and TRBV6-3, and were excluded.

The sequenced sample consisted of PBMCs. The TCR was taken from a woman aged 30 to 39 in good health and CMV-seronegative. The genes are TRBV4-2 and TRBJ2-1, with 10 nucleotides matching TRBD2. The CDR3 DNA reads TGTGCCAGCAGCCAAGATCCGGGACTAGCGAAAAATGAGCAGTTCTTC. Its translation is CASSQDPGLAKNEQFF.